Below are 25 T cell receptor beta chains sequenced from a single sample in a study of identical twins. MiXCR, run by TCRdb on the 5' RACE reads, gives a single entry per CDR3 protein. The table has fewer than 800,000 distinct CDR3 sequences, 7% to 7.5% seen once; the top ten hold roughly 1.5%. These data were likewise used in another study, on yellow fever vaccine responses in identical twins.

The sample taken for sequencing was PBMCs. Receptors were obtained from a woman in her late teens or twenties in good health.

CDR3 coding DNA: TGTGCCAGCAGCTTAGCTTCCCCTAGTGAGCAGTTCTTC. Its translation: CASSLASPSEQFF. V is TRBV7-2 and J is TRBJ2-1; D remains ambiguous. This CDR3 comprises 13 residues. Germline loops: CDR1 SGHTA, CDR2 FQGNSA. The V and J ends lost 0 bases and 9 bases respectively, with 9 bases between them.

The chain recombines TRBV20-1 with TRBJ2-1; 13 bases agree with TRBD2. After removal of 2 bases from V and 6 bases from J, the junction contained 4 bases not matched to a gene. Germline V gene data show CDR1 as DFQATT and CDR2 as SNEGSKA (reference sequence). The CDR3 is 15 amino acids. CDR3 coding DNA: TGCAGTGCTAGAAGAGGACTAGCGGGGGTCAATGAGCAGTTCTTC. Residues: CSARRGLAGVNEQFF.

Only a few counts were recorded for this clonotype. Written as DNA, the CDR3 is TGCAGCGGACTGCGGGGACCGAACACCGGGGAGCTGTTTTTT. This gives the protein CSGLRGPNTGELFF. The chain has TRBV29-1 and TRBJ2-2, with D possibly being TRBD2 (6 bases). The CDR3 consists of 14 residues. The V gene lost 7 bases and the J gene lost 0 bases, with 12 bases spanning the gap. Germline CDR1 and CDR2: SQVTM and ANQGSEA.

The rearrangement joins TRBV18 to TRBJ1-6; D is unclear. The V and J ends lost 6 bases and 0 bases respectively, with 3 bases between them. Per the germline V gene, CDR1 is KGHSH and CDR2 is LQKENI. The CDR3 sequence is 13 residues long. The CDR3 nucleotides read TGTGCCAGCTCGGGCTCCTATAATTCACCCCTCCACTTT. Translation gives CASSGSYNSPLHF.

This clonotype was counted only a few times. This rearrangement joins TRBV10-3 to TRBJ1-4; a possible D gene is TRBD1 (5 bases). The germline V gene has CDR1 ENHRY and CDR2 SYGVKD. The CDR3 is 15 amino acids. With 0 bases removed from V and 3 bases from J, the gap between germline ends came to 8 bases. CDR3 coding DNA: TGTGCCATCAGTGAGTCGGGGACTGCTAATGAAAAACTGTTTTTT. Residues: CAISESGTANEKLFF.

This clonotype was counted many times. The V and J genes are TRBV3-1 and TRBJ2-1, with 12 positions matching TRBD2. The CDR3 length is 17 residues. J lost 5 bases, V lost 4 bases, and 9 bases had no gene match. Germline assignment: CDR1 LGHDT and CDR2 YNNKEL (reference sequence). The chain's CDR3 is CASSLNGRTSGDNEQFF. The CDR3 bases are TGTGCCAGCAGCCTAAACGGAAGGACTAGCGGGGACAATGAGCAGTTCTTC.

This clonotype came up once. This could be a read error, since a much larger clone is one nucleotide away. The J gene is TRBJ2-1, the V gene TRBV7-9, with 8 positions matching TRBD1. The CDR3 has 14 amino acids. Germline V gene sequence: CDR1 SEHNR, CDR2 FQNEAQ (reference sequence). V shed 6 bases and J 9 bases; nucleotides not matched to a gene: 10. CDR3 residues: CASSLRTGHFEQFF. CDR3 coding DNA: TGTGCCAGCAGTCTCAGGACAGGGCATTTTGAGCAGTTCTTC.

The chain is built from TRBV7-2 and TRBJ2-7; no clear D. CDR3 size: 13 residues. Trimming stripped 10 bases from V and 2 bases from J, with 15 bases between. Germline lookup yields CDR1 SGHTA and CDR2 FQGNSA. CDR3 DNA: TGTGCCATTTTTCCGGTGGGAACCTACGAGCAGTACTTC. Protein sequence: CAIFPVGTYEQYF.

The chain links TRBV20-1 to TRBJ2-5; D remains ambiguous. V lost 3 bases to trimming and J lost 1 base, with 12 bases between them. This CDR3 spans 14 amino acids. The germline gives CDR1 DFQATT, CDR2 SNEGSKA (reference sequence). The CDR3 DNA reads TGCAGTGCTAGTGGCTTGGGCGCCCAAGAGACCCAGTACTTC. It is translated as CSASGLGAQETQYF.

The chain joins TRBV10-3 to TRBJ2-7; D is uncertain. Trimming pared 4 bases from V and 6 bases from J, leaving 7 bases between. Germline loops: CDR1 ENHRY, CDR2 SYGVKD. This CDR3 comprises 11 residues. The DNA of the CDR3 is TGTGCCATCAGTGTACCGGGCGAGCAGTACTTC. Protein sequence: CAISVPGEQYF.

V is TRBV7-8 and J is TRBJ2-1; a possible D gene is TRBD2 (6 bases). Trimming took 5 bases from V and 3 from J, leaving 14 bases between them. Germline CDR1 and CDR2: SGHVS and FQNEAQ. The CDR3 is 15 amino acids. CDR3 nucleotide sequence: TGTGCCAGCAGCGAAGTGGGGGGAGTCTACAATGAGCAGTTCTTC. This gives the protein CASSEVGGVYNEQFF. Full variable domain (remainder filled in from reference TRBV7-8 and TRBJ2-1): GAGVSQSPRYKVAKRGQDVALRCDPISGHVSLFWYQQALGQGPEFLTYFQNEAQLDKSGLPSDRFFAERPEGSVSTLKIQRTQQEDSAVYLCASSEVGGVYNEQFFGPGTRLTVL.

This sequence joins TRBV27 and TRBJ1-1; 9 bases are a match to TRBD1. After removal of 5 bases from V and 1 base from J, the junction contained 14 bases not matched to a gene. Germline assignment: CDR1 MNHEY and CDR2 SMNVEV (reference sequence). The CDR3 runs to 18 residues. The CDR3 sequence: CASSRPTGGRHENTEAFF. CDR3 coding DNA: TGTGCCAGCAGTAGACCGACAGGGGGGCGACATGAGAACACTGAAGCTTTCTTT.

This clonotype has a handful of counts. CDR3 DNA: TGCGCCAGCAGCTTGGATGGGACAGGGGTGAGACAAGAGACCCAGTACTTC. Translating it yields CASSLDGTGVRQETQYF. The chain has TRBV5-1 and TRBJ2-5; 10 nucleotides align to TRBD1. This CDR3 is 17 amino acids long. V lost 0 bases, J lost 2 bases, and 7 bases stayed unmatched. Looked up from germline, CDR1 is SGHRS and CDR2 is YFSETQ.

The rearrangement joins TRBV4-1 to TRBJ2-7; tentative D call: TRBD1 (5 bases). Trimming shortened V by 3 bases and J by 2 bases, and 14 bases separated the two germline ends. Germline CDR1 and CDR2: MGHRA and YSYEKL. The CDR3 extends over 15 amino acids. The CDR3: CASSQKDSSPYEQYF. The CDR3 region has the DNA TGCGCCAGCAGCCAGAAAGACAGTAGCCCCTACGAGCAGTACTTC.

In this sample, this clonotype turned up many times. V and J are TRBV5-1 and TRBJ1-6; 7 nucleotides line up with TRBD1. CDR1 is SGHRS, CDR2 YFSETQ, per germline. With 3 bases clipped from V and 15 bases from J, the junction kept 3 bases outside the gene matches. This CDR3 is 11 amino acids long. The CDR3 DNA sequence: TGCGCCAGCAGCTCCGGGACAGTCCTCCACTTT. Translation gives CASSSGTVLHF.

This clonotype was observed at least ten times. One junction end disagrees with the germline gene, perhaps due to a read error. The chain recombines TRBV27 with TRBJ2-7, with D unclear. The length of the CDR3 is 13 residues. Germline-derived CDR1 and CDR2 are MNHEY and SMNVEV (reference sequence). In DNA form, the CDR3 reads TGTGCCAGCAGCTTATCTCGGTCCTACGAGCAGTACTTC. It codes for CASSLSRSYEQYF.

The chain carries TRBV10-1 and TRBJ1-1, with D perhaps TRBD1 (6 bases). CDR1 WNHNN and CDR2 SYGVQD come from the germline V gene (reference sequence). The CDR3 runs 14 residues. V lost 2 bases and J lost 5, with 12 bases in between. The CDR3 DNA follows: TGCGCCAGCAGTGAGGTGGCAGGGGCAACTGAAGCTTTCTTT. The encoded protein is CASSEVAGATEAFF.

The sample holds a few counts of this clonotype. The CDR3 spells CASSSRDRANEQYF. The CDR3 DNA reads TGTGCCAGCAGTTCCCGGGACAGGGCGAACGAGCAGTACTTC. The rearrangement uses TRBV27 and TRBJ2-7; TRBD1 matches 9 bases. The CDR3 extends over 14 amino acids. Germline V CDR1 and CDR2: MNHEY, SMNVEV (reference sequence). J was trimmed by 5 bases and V by 4 bases; bases with no gene match: 6.

This clonotype has more than one count but fewer than ten. This rearrangement joins TRBV7-2 to TRBJ1-2; a possible D gene is TRBD1 (6 bases). This CDR3 comprises 16 residues. V shed 5 bases and J shed 6 bases, with 22 bases lying between them. CDR1 and CDR2 from the germline V gene are SGHTA and FQGNSA. CDR3 amino acids: CASSQTTRTVTNGYTF. The CDR3 DNA is TGTGCCAGCAGCCAGACCACCCGGACAGTGACGAATGGCTACACCTTC.

There are a few counts of this clonotype. V usage is TRBV28 and J usage is TRBJ1-2; D unclear. This CDR3 has 14 residues. Trimming left V 4 bases short and J 9 bases short, with 18 bases between. In germline, CDR1 is MDHEN, CDR2 SYDVKM. Here the CDR3 DNA reads TGTGCCAGCAGTTCCATCGCGCCTGATCTGAGCTACACCTTC. It specifies CASSSIAPDLSYTF.

This clonotype was seen many times. CDR3 residues: CASRSGQGGETQYF. CDR3 in DNA: TGTGCCAGCAGGTCTGGACAGGGGGGAGAGACCCAGTACTTC. The chain couples TRBV12-3 or TRBV12-4 to TRBJ2-5; 10 bases are shared with TRBD1. After removal of 6 bases from V and 4 bases from J, the junction contained 5 bases not matched to a gene. CDR3 length: 14 residues.

This clonotype has a handful of counts. V gene TRBV6-2 or TRBV6-3 combines with J gene TRBJ2-1; D not resolved. Germline V lookup: CDR1 MNHEY, CDR2 SVGEGT. This CDR3 has 13 amino acids. V lost 6 bases, J lost 0 bases, and 6 bases lay in between. In nucleotides, the CDR3 is TGTGCCAGCAGGCACACCTCCTACAATGAGCAGTTCTTC. Amino acids: CASRHTSYNEQFF.

The rearrangement joins TRBV4-1 to TRBJ2-4; either TRBD1 or TRBD2 may fit D (5 bases each). The ends were cut back, 1 base at V and 0 bases at J, with 13 bases in the middle. Germline-derived CDR1 and CDR2 are MGHRA and YSYEKL. The CDR3 is made up of 17 amino acids. The CDR3 loop reads CASSQVGAALAKNIQYF. The CDR3 bases are TGCGCCAGCAGCCAAGTCGGGGCGGCCCTAGCCAAAAACATTCAGTACTTC.

This clonotype turned up a few times. The genes are TRBV28 and TRBJ2-3; D unclear. V lost 3 bases to trimming and J lost 3 bases, with 4 bases between them. CDR1 is MDHEN, CDR2 SYDVKM, per germline. This CDR3 has 12 amino acids. The CDR3 sequence is CASSFQTDTQYF. CDR3 in DNA: TGTGCCAGCAGTTTTCAGACAGATACGCAGTATTTT.

CDR3 sequence reads: CSVAGGASGYTF. CDR3 nucleotide sequence: TGCAGCGTTGCAGGGGGCGCCTCCGGCTACACCTTC. The rearrangement uses TRBV29-1 and TRBJ1-2; 8 nucleotides line up with TRBD1. The V gene end was trimmed by 4 bases and the J gene end by 8 bases; junction bases not matched to a gene: 6. The CDR3 has 12 residues. CDR1 SQVTM and CDR2 ANQGSEA come from the germline V gene.